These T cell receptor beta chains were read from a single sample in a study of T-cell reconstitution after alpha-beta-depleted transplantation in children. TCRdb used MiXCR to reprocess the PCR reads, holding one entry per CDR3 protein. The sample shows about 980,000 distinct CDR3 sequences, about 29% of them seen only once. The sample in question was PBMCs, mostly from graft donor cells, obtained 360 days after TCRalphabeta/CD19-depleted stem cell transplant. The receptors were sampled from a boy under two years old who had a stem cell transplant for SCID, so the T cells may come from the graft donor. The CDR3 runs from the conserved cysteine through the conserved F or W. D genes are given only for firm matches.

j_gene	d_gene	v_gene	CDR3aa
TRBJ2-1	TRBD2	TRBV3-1	CASSHTRGEQFF
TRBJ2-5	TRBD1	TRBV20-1	CSADGRKGTGAPGKTQYF
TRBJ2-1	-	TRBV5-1	CASRRQPYNEQFF
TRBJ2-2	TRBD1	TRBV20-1	CSARGGWDTGELFF
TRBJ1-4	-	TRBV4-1	CASSQVWVEEKLFF
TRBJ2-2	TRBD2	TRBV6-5	CASSSGGPWTGELFF
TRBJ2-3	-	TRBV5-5	CASSLMAGTDTQYF
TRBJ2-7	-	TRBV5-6	CASSLWRPYEQYF
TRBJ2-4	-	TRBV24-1	CASSPLPGAKNIQYF
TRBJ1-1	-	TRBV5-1	CASSLALGADMNTEAFF
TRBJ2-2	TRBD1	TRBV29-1	CSVRQGWAGELFF
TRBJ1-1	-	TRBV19	CASIQGPYTEAFF
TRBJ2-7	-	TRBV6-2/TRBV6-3	CASSYPGSSYEQYF
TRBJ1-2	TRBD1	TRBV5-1	CASSLPPSGTGANYGYTF
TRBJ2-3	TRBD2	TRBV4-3	CASSQRTSGGPDTQYF
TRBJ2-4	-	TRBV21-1	CASSETGRAKNIQYF
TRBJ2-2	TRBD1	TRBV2	CASEDRGNTGELFF
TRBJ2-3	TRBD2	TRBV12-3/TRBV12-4	CASSFLRLAVGGDSQYF
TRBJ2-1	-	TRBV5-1	CASNRGTSWSEQFF
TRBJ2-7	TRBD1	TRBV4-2	CASSQDRIRQGGDEQYF
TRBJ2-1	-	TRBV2	CASSEMVGWEQFF
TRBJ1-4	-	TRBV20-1	CSARVGTSTNEKLFF
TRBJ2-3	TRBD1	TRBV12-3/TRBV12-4	CASSPGTGEDTQYF
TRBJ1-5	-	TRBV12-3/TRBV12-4	CASSLGRGFNQPQHF
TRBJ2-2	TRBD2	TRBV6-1	CASTPSGGAGELFF
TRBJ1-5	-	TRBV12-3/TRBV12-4	CASSLSRGGNQPQHF
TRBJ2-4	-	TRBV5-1	CASSLGTEGRNIQYF
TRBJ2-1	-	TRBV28	CASSSDFSSYNEQFF